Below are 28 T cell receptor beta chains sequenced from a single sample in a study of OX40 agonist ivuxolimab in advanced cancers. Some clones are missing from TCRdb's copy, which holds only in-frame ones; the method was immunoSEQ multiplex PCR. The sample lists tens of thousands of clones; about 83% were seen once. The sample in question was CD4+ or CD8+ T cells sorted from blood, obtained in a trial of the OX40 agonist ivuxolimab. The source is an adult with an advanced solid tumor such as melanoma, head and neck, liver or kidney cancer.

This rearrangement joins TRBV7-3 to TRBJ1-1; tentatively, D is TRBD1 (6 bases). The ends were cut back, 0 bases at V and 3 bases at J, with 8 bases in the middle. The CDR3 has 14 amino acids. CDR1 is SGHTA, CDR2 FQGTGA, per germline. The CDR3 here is CASSLTEGDTEAFF. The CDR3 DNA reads TGTGCCAGCAGCTTAACCGAGGGGGACACTGAAGCTTTCTTT.

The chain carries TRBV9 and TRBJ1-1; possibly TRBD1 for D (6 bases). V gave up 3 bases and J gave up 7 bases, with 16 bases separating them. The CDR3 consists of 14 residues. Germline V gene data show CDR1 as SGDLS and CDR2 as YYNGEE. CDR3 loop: CASSATTGPDEAFF. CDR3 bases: TGTGCCAGCAGCGCCACAACAGGGCCCGATGAAGCTTTCTTT.

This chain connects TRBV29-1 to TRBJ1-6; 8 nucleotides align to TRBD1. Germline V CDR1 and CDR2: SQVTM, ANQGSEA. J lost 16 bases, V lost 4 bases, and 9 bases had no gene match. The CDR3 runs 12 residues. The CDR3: CSVATGGSDLHF. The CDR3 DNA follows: TGCAGCGTTGCAACAGGGGGGTCCGATCTCCACTTT. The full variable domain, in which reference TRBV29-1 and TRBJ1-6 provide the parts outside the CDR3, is SAVISQKPSRDICQRGTSLTIQCQVDSQVTMMFWYRQQPGQSLTLIATANQGSEATYESGFVIDKFPISRPNLTFSTLTVSNMSPEDSSIYLCSVATGGSDLHFGNGTRLTVT.

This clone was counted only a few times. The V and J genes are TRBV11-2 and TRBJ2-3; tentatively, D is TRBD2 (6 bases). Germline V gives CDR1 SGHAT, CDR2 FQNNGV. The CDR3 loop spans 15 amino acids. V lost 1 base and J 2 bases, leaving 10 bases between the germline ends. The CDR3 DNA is TGTGCCAGCAGCTTAGTACTAGCTGTCACAGATACGCAGTATTTT. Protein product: CASSLVLAVTDTQYF. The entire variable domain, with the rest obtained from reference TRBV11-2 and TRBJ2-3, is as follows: EAGVAQSPRYKIIEKRQSVAFWCNPISGHATLYWYQQILGQGPKLLIQFQNNGVVDDSQLPKDRFSAERLKGVDSTLKIQPAKLEDSAVYLCASSLVLAVTDTQYFGPGTRLTVL.

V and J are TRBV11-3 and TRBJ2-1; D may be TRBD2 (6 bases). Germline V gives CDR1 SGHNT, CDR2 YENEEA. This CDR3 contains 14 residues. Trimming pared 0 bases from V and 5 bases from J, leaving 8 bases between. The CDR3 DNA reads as TGTGCCAGCAGCTTAGAACTAGCCGACAATGAGCAGTTCTTC. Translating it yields CASSLELADNEQFF.

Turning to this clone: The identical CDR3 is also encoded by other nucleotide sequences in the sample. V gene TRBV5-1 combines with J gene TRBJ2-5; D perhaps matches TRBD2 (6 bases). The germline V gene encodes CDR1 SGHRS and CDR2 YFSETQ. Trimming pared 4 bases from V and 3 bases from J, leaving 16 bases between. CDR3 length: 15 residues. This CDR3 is CASSPGGFGEETQYF. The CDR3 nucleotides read TGCGCCAGCAGCCCCGGGGGATTTGGGGAAGAGACCCAGTACTTC.

The CDR3 nucleotides are TGCGCCAGCAGCTTCACACCCACAGATACGCAGTATTTT. This sequence encodes CASSFTPTDTQYF. The chain couples TRBV5-1 to TRBJ2-3; D ambiguous. V gave up 2 bases and J gave up 2 bases, with 6 bases separating them. The germline CDR1 and CDR2 sequences are SGHRS and YFSETQ. This CDR3 has 13 amino acids.

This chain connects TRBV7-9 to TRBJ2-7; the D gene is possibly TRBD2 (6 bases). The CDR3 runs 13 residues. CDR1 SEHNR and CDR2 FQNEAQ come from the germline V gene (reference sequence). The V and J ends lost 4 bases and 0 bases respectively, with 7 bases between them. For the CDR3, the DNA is TGTGCCAGCAGCTCGGACTACTCCTACGAGCAGTACTTC. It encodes CASSSDYSYEQYF.

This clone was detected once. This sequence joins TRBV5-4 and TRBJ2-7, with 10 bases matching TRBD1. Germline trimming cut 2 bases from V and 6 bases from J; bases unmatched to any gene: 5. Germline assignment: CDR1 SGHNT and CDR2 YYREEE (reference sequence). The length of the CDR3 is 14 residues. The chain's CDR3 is CASSFGQGDREQYF. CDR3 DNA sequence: TGTGCCAGCAGCTTCGGACAGGGGGACCGCGAGCAGTACTTC.

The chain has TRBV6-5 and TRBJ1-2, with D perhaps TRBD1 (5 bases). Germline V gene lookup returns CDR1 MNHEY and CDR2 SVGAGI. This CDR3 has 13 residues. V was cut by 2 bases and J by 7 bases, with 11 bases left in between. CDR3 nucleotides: TGTGCCAGCAGTTACGGGGGGAAGGGTGGCTACACCTTC. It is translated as CASSYGGKGGYTF.

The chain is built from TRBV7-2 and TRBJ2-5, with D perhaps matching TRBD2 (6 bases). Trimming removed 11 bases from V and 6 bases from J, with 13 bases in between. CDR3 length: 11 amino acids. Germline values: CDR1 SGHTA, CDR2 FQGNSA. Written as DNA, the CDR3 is TGTGCCTCCTCGGAGGGGCAGACCCAGTACTTC. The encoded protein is CASSEGQTQYF. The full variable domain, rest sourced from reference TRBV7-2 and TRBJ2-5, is GAGVSQSPSNKVTEKGKDVELRCDPISGHTALYWYRQSLGQGLEFLIYFQGNSAPDKSGLPSDRFSAERTGGSVSTLTIQRTQQEDSAVYLCASSEGQTQYFGPGTRLLVL.

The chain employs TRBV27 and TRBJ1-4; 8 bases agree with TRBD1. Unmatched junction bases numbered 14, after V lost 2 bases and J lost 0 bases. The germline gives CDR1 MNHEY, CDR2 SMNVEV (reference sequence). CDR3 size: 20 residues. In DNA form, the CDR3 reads TGTGCCAGCAGTTTACCCCCAGGACAGGGCAGGGAGGCAACTAATGAAAAACTGTTTTTT. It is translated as CASSLPPGQGREATNEKLFF.

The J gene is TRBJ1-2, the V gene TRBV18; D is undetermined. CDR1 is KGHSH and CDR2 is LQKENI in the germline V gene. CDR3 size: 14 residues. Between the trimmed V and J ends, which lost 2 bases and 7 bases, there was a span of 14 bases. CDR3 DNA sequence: TGTGCCAGCTCACCAATGAGGGAAGTAACTGGCTACACCTTC. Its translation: CASSPMREVTGYTF.

The CDR3 nucleotides read TGTGCCAGCAGTCCTCTCCGGGAGGTAAGGAGTGAGCAGTTCTTC. It codes for CASSPLREVRSEQFF. V is TRBV27 and J is TRBJ2-1; TRBD2 matches 7 bases. Germline V gives CDR1 MNHEY, CDR2 SMNVEV (reference sequence). The ends lost 5 bases at V and 9 bases at J; junction bases unmatched: 13. The length of the CDR3 is 15 residues.

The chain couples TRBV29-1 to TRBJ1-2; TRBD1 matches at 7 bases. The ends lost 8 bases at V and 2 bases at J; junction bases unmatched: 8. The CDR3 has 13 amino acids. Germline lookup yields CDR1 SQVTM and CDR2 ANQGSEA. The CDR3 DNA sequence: TGCAGCACCTTAACAGGGGTCAACTATGGCTACACCTTC. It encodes CSTLTGVNYGYTF.

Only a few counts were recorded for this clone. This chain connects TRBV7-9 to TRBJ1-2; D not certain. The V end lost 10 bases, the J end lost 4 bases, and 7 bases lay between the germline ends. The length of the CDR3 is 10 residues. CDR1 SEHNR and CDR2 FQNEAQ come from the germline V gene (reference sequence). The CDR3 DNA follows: TGTGCCACCCTACTCTATGGCTACACCTTC. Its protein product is CATLLYGYTF.

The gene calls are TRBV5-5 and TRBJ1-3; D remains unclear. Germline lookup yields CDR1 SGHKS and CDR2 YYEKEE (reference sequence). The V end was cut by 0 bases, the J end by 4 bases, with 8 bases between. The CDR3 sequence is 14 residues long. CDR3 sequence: CASSLGGGGNTIYF. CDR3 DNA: TGTGCCAGCAGCTTGGGTGGCGGGGGAAACACCATATATTTT.

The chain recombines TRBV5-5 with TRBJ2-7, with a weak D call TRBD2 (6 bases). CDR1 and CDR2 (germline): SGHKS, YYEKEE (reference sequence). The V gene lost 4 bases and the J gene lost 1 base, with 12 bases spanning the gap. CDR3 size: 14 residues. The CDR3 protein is CASSLREESYEQYF. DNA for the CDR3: TGTGCCAGCAGCCTCAGGGAGGAATCCTACGAGCAGTACTTC.

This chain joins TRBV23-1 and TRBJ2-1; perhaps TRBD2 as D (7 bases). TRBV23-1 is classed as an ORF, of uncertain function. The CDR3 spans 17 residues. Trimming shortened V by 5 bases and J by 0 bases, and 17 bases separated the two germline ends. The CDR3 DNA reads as TGCGCCAGCAGTTGCGGGGGCCAAACTAACTCCTACAATGAGCAGTTCTTC. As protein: CASSCGGQTNSYNEQFF.

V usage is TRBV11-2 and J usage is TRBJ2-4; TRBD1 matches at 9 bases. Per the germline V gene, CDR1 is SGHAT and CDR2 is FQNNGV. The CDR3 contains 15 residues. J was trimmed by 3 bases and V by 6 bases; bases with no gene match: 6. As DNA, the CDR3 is TGTGCCAGCAGATCCACAGGGGGCGACAAAAACATTCAGTACTTC. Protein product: CASRSTGGDKNIQYF.

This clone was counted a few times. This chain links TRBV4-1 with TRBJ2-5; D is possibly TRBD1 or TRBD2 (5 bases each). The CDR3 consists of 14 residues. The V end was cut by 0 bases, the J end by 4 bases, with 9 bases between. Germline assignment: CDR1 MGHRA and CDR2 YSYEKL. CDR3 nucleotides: TGCGCCAGCAGCCAAGATGGGGCGGGAGAGACCCAGTACTTC. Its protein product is CASSQDGAGETQYF.

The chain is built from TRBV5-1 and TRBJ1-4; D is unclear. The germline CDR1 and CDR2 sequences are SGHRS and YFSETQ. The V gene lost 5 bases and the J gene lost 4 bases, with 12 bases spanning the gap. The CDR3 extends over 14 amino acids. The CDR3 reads CASSQDSNNEKLFF. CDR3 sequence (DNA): TGCGCCAGCAGTCAGGATAGCAATAATGAAAAACTGTTTTTT.

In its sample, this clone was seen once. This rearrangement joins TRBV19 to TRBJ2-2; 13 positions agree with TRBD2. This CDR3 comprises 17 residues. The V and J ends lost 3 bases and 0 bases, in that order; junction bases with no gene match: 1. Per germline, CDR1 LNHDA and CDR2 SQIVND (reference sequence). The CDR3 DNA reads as TGTGCCAGTAGTATGACTAGCGGGAGGACGAACACCGGGGAGCTGTTTTTT. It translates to CASSMTSGRTNTGELFF.

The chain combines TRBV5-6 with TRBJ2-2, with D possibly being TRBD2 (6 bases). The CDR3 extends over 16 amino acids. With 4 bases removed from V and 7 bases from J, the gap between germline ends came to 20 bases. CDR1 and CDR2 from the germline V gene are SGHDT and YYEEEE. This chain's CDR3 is CASSRDAGRAGGELFF. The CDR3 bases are TGTGCCAGCAGCCGGGACGCGGGACGGGCGGGCGGGGAGCTGTTTTTT.

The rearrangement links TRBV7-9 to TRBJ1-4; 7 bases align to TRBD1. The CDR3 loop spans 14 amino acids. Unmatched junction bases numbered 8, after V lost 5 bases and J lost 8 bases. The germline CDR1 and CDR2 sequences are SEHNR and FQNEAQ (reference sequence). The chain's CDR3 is CASSPIDRVEKLFF. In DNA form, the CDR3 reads TGTGCCAGCAGCCCTATTGACAGGGTAGAAAAACTGTTTTTT. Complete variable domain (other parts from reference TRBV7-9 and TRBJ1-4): DTGVSQNPRHKITKRGQNVTFRCDPISEHNRLYWYRQTLGQGPEFLTYFQNEAQLEKSRLLSDRFSAERPKGSFSTLEIQRTEQGDSAMYLCASSPIDRVEKLFFGSGTQLSVL.

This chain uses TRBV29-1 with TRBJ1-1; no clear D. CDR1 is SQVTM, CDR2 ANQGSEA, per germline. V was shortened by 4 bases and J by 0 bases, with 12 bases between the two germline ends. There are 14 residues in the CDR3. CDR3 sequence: CSVVVTNLNTEAFF. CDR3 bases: TGCAGCGTTGTGGTGACAAATTTGAACACTGAAGCTTTCTTT.

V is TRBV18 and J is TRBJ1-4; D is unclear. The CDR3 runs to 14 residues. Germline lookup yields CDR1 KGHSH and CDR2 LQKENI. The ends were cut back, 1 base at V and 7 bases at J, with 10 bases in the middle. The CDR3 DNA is TGTGCCAGCTCACCACAGGGTCTGGGTGAAAAACTGTTTTTT. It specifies CASSPQGLGEKLFF.

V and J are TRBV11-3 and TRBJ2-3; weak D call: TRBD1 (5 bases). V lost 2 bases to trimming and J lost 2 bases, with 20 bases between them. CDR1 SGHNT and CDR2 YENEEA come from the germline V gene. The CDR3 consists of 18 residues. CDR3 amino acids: CASSLLRGRAADTDTQYF. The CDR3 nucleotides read TGTGCCAGCAGCTTACTCCGAGGCAGGGCGGCGGACACAGATACGCAGTATTTT. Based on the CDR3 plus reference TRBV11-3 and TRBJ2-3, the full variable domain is EAGVVQSPRYKIIEKKQPVAFWCNPISGHNTLYWYLQNLGQGPELLIRYENEEAVDDSQLPKDRFSAERLKGVDSTLKIQPAELGDSAVYLCASSLLRGRAADTDTQYFGPGTRLTVL.